These 21 T cell receptor beta chains came from one sample sequenced in a study of CD4 T cell repertoires in COVID-19. Here immunoSEQ multiplex PCR was the method, and the copy in TCRdb shows in-frame clones only, minus some. The top ten hold about 0.5% of the sample, which has some 80,000 clones, about 83% seen once. The sample in question was CD4+ T cells from peripheral blood, obtained after recovery from COVID-19. Receptors were obtained from a human donor who had COVID-19.

This clone was found once. The rearrangement links TRBV5-1 to TRBJ1-2; 9 bases fit TRBD1. With 3 bases clipped from V and 6 bases from J, the junction kept 3 bases outside the gene matches. This CDR3 spans 13 amino acids. Germline V gene data show CDR1 as SGHRS and CDR2 as YFSETQ. The CDR3 DNA follows: TGCGCCAGCAGCTCCCGACAGGGGGATGGCTACACCTTC. This encodes CASSSRQGDGYTF.

The gene calls are TRBV27 and TRBJ2-7; 15 bases agree with TRBD2. This CDR3 comprises 17 residues. J was trimmed by 5 bases and V by 3 bases; bases with no gene match: 8. Per the germline V gene, CDR1 is MNHEY and CDR2 is SMNVEV (reference sequence). The CDR3 DNA reads TGTGCCAGCAGTTTCTGGACTAGCGGGAGGGTGGCCCACGAGCAGTACTTC. This encodes CASSFWTSGRVAHEQYF.

The J gene is TRBJ2-3, the V gene TRBV5-1; D uncertain. V lost 6 bases and J 2 bases, leaving 10 bases between the germline ends. The CDR3 has 13 amino acids. Germline V lookup: CDR1 SGHRS, CDR2 YFSETQ. The CDR3 reads CASNPHSTDTQYF. The CDR3 nucleotides read TGCGCCAGCAACCCTCACTCCACAGATACGCAGTATTTT.

In its sample, this clone was seen a few times. The chain employs TRBV30 and TRBJ1-3; D is uncertain. V lost 7 bases, J lost 3 bases, and 10 bases lay in between. In germline, CDR1 is GTSNPN, CDR2 SVGIG (reference sequence). The CDR3 is made up of 12 amino acids. As DNA, the CDR3 is TGTGCCTCCTCGAACAGTGGAAACACCATATATTTT. Its protein product is CASSNSGNTIYF.

This chain joins TRBV6-1 and TRBJ2-6, with a weak D call TRBD2 (6 bases). Germline V gene data show CDR1 as MNHNS and CDR2 as SASEGT. Trimming took 3 bases from V and 0 from J, leaving 6 bases between them. This CDR3 spans 15 amino acids. The CDR3 DNA is TGTGCCAGCAGTGACGGGAGCTCTGGGGCCAACGTCCTGACTTTC. Amino acids: CASSDGSSGANVLTF.

This chain uses TRBV5-1 with TRBJ2-1; 9 bases are shared with TRBD1. The CDR3 spans 14 residues. Germline CDR1 is SGHRS and CDR2 is YFSETQ. V lost 4 bases to trimming and J lost 6 bases; unmatched junction nucleotides: 5. In DNA, the CDR3 is TGCGCCAGCAGCGAGGGACAGGGAACCAATGAGCAGTTCTTC. Protein: CASSEGQGTNEQFF.

Only a few counts were recorded for this clone. The chain links TRBV5-1 to TRBJ1-2, with D uncertain. The CDR3 length is 13 residues. The germline CDR1 and CDR2 sequences are SGHRS and YFSETQ. V was trimmed by 0 bases and J by 5 bases, leaving 8 bases between them. CDR3 in DNA: TGCGCCAGCAGCTTGGACGACATTTATGGCTACACCTTC. Translated, it gives CASSLDDIYGYTF. The whole variable domain, filled in from reference TRBV5-1 and TRBJ1-2, reads KAGVTQTPRYLIKTRGQQVTLSCSPISGHRSVSWYQQTPGQGLQFLFEYFSETQRNKGNFPGRFSGRQFSNSRSEMNVSTLELGDSALYLCASSLDDIYGYTFGSGTRLTVV.

V is TRBV10-3 and J is TRBJ2-3; 10 bases line up with TRBD2. From germline, CDR1 is ENHRY and CDR2 SYGVKD. Trimming cost V 6 bases and J 6 bases; bases outside gene matches: 6. This CDR3 has 14 residues. CDR3 DNA: TGTGCCATCAGGGTAGCGGGAGGAATGGATACGCAGTATTTT. It codes for CAIRVAGGMDTQYF.

The rearrangement joins TRBV5-1 to TRBJ1-6; D ambiguous. The germline V and J ends were trimmed by 0 bases and 10 bases, with 11 bases remaining between them. CDR3 length: 14 amino acids. CDR1 and CDR2 (germline): SGHRS, YFSETQ. The CDR3 loop is CASSLERSISPLHF. The CDR3 nucleotides are TGCGCCAGCAGCTTGGAAAGGTCGATCTCACCCCTCCACTTT. Full variable domain (remainder filled in from reference TRBV5-1 and TRBJ1-6): KAGVTQTPRYLIKTRGQQVTLSCSPISGHRSVSWYQQTPGQGLQFLFEYFSETQRNKGNFPGRFSGRQFSNSRSEMNVSTLELGDSALYLCASSLERSISPLHFGNGTRLTVT.

The rearrangement uses TRBV2 and TRBJ1-1, with 7 bases aligning to TRBD1. Germline CDR1 is SNHLY and CDR2 is FYNNEI. Trimming cost V 10 bases and J 0 bases; bases outside gene matches: 8. CDR3 size: 14 residues. The CDR3 loop reads CATNGDSMNTEAFF. CDR3 sequence (DNA): TGTGCCACCAACGGGGACAGTATGAACACTGAAGCTTTCTTT.

V usage is TRBV7-2 and J usage is TRBJ1-1; the D is unclear. The ends were cut back, 1 base at V and 7 bases at J, with 7 bases in the middle. The germline gives CDR1 SGHTA, CDR2 FQGNSA. This CDR3 spans 12 amino acids. The CDR3 loop reads CASSLDLGEAFF. In nucleotides, the CDR3 is TGTGCCAGCAGCTTAGACCTCGGTGAAGCTTTCTTT.

The chain recombines TRBV6-6 with TRBJ1-3, with 8 positions matching TRBD1. The germline V gene has CDR1 MNHNY and CDR2 SVGAGI (reference sequence). This CDR3 has 18 amino acids. Unmatched junction bases numbered 12, after V lost 5 bases and J lost 0 bases. In nucleotides, the CDR3 is TGTGCCAGCAGTCCATACGGACAGGGCTCACCCTCTGGAAACACCATATATTTT. Its protein is CASSPYGQGSPSGNTIYF.

The V call is TRBV7-9, the J call TRBJ2-1; 9 bases match TRBD1. CDR1 is SEHNR and CDR2 is FQNEAQ in the germline V gene (reference sequence). V lost 1 base to trimming and J lost 7 bases; unmatched junction nucleotides: 2. This CDR3 is 14 amino acids long. CDR3 DNA sequence: TGTGCCAGCAGCTTAGGACAGGGGGTAAATGAGCAGTTCTTC. Protein: CASSLGQGVNEQFF.

The chain uses TRBV9 and TRBJ1-2; D gene uncertain. The V end lost 0 bases, the J end lost 3 bases, and 9 bases lay between the germline ends. This CDR3 contains 14 residues. The germline CDR1 and CDR2 sequences are SGDLS and YYNGEE. CDR3 in amino acids: CASSVGRRDYGYTF. DNA of the CDR3: TGTGCCAGCAGCGTAGGGCGACGGGACTATGGCTACACCTTC.

The chain combines TRBV29-1 with TRBJ2-7; D remains ambiguous. V dropped 6 bases and J dropped 1 base, with 13 bases sitting between them. The CDR3 is 13 residues long. Germline CDR1 SQVTM, CDR2 ANQGSEA. CDR3 sequence reads: CSVATSLSYEQYF. CDR3 DNA sequence: TGCAGCGTCGCGACAAGCTTATCCTACGAGCAGTACTTC.

This rearrangement joins TRBV19 to TRBJ1-4; weak D call: TRBD1 (6 bases). Trimming left V 5 bases short and J 4 bases short, with 14 bases between. The length of the CDR3 is 15 residues. Germline CDR1 reads LNHDA; CDR2 reads SQIVND (reference sequence). The CDR3, as DNA: TGTGCCAGTAGTCCCACCCAGGGGTTTAATGAAAAACTGTTTTTT. This codes for CASSPTQGFNEKLFF. The entire variable domain, with the rest obtained from reference TRBV19 and TRBJ1-4, is as follows: DGGITQSPKYLFRKEGQNVTLSCEQNLNHDAMYWYRQDPGQGLRLIYYSQIVNDFQKGDIAEGYSVSREKKESFPLTVTSAQKNPTAFYLCASSPTQGFNEKLFFGSGTQLSVL.

The rearrangement joins TRBV28 to TRBJ1-1; possibly TRBD1 for D (6 bases). The germline CDR1 and CDR2 sequences are MDHEN and SYDVKM. The germline V and J ends were trimmed by 7 bases and 2 bases, with 14 bases remaining between them. This CDR3 has 14 amino acids. Here the CDR3 reads CASTLTGPNTEAFF. The DNA for the CDR3 is TGTGCCAGCACCTTGACAGGCCCAAACACTGAAGCTTTCTTT.

The chain is built from TRBV19 and TRBJ1-2; 9 bases agree with TRBD1. Germline-derived CDR1 and CDR2 are LNHDA and SQIVND (reference sequence). The CDR3 runs to 15 residues. The trim removed 7 bases at V and 6 bases at J, leaving 12 bases unmatched. CDR3 sequence: CASIANPGTGNGYTF. The CDR3 bases are TGTGCCAGTATCGCCAATCCCGGGACAGGGAATGGCTACACCTTC.

This rearrangement joins TRBV19 to TRBJ2-7; 13 positions match TRBD2. The CDR3 is made up of 21 amino acids. V shed 5 bases and J 3 bases; nucleotides not matched to a gene: 22. Germline V lookup: CDR1 LNHDA, CDR2 SQIVND (reference sequence). The CDR3 nucleotides read TGTGCCAGTAGTCCAGGACAGTCCTCTCGACTAGCGGGAGGTTCCTTCTACGAGCAGTACTTC. Translated: CASSPGQSSRLAGGSFYEQYF.

The chain combines TRBV19 with TRBJ2-7; TRBD1 matches 7 bases. CDR3 length: 14 amino acids. V shed 3 bases, J shed 1 base, and the junction held 3 bases outside the gene matches. Germline values: CDR1 LNHDA, CDR2 SQIVND (reference sequence). For the CDR3, the DNA is TGTGCCAGTAGTATGAGCAGGGGGTCCTACGAGCAGTACTTC. This sequence encodes CASSMSRGSYEQYF.

About this clone: The junction departs from the called germline gene at one end, perhaps through a read error. The CDR3 here is CASSLGRQGREDFF. CDR3 in DNA: TGTGCCAGCAGCTTAGGACGCCAGGGGCGGGAAGATTTCTTT. The chain links TRBV7-2 to TRBJ1-1; D perhaps matches TRBD1 (6 bases). Germline CDR1 and CDR2: SGHTA and FQGNSA. This CDR3 spans 14 amino acids. Combining the CDR3 with reference TRBV7-2 and TRBJ1-1 gives the whole variable domain GAGVSQSPSNKVTEKGKDVELRCDPISGHTALYWYRQSLGQGLEFLIYFQGNSAPDKSGLPSDRFSAERTGGSVSTLTIQRTQQEDSAVYLCASSLGRQGREDFFGQGTRLTVV.